This is a list of T cell receptor beta chains from one sample in a study of blood T cell repertoires in COVID-19. The method was immunoSEQ multiplex PCR; TCRdb's version includes in-frame clones alone and lacks a portion of them. This table holds around 210,000 clones, roughly 88% found once. The sample comprised peripheral blood. The receptor set was obtained from a man between 18 and 29 years old with active or convalescent COVID-19. Each CDR3 is given with its conserved first and last residue. A D gene is named only where the DNA matches it firmly. Size tells how often a clone was seen (once, few, many) or the class of an expanded clone, and some rows leave it out.

V,J,size,D,CDR3,DNA
TRBV27,TRBJ2-3,NA,NA,CASSSVHLTDTQYF,TGTGCCAGCAGTTCGGTCCACCTCACAGATACGCAGTATTTT
TRBV19,TRBJ1-1,NA,NA,CASSPTGVAEAFF,TGTGCCAGTAGTCCCACGGGGGTCGCTGAAGCTTTCTTT
TRBV30,TRBJ2-1,NA,NA,CAWSVSVEYNEQFF,TGTGCCTGGAGTGTCTCAGTGGAGTACAATGAGCAGTTCTTC
TRBV7-9,TRBJ1-2,NA,TRBD1,CASSRNGQGAGYGYTF,TGTGCCAGCAGCCGGAACGGACAGGGGGCGGGCTATGGCTACACCTTC
TRBV28,TRBJ1-2,NA,NA,CASSLLEGLNYGYTF,TGTGCCAGCAGTTTGCTGGAGGGGTTAAACTATGGCTACACCTTC
TRBV3-1/TRBV3-2,TRBJ1-1,once,NA,CASITAGEAFF,TGTGCCAGCATCACCGCGGGGGAAGCTTTCTTT
TRBV25-1,TRBJ1-2,NA,NA,CASSEGGGYGYTF,TGTGCCAGCAGTGAAGGAGGTGGCTATGGCTACACCTTC
TRBV28,TRBJ1-1,once,TRBD1,CASTAGGTEAFF,TGTGCCAGCACGGCAGGGGGCACTGAAGCTTTCTTT
TRBV6-1,TRBJ1-5,NA,TRBD1,CASSDYRGESNQPQHF,TGTGCCAGCAGTGACTACAGGGGAGAGAGCAATCAGCCCCAGCATTTT
TRBV5-1,TRBJ2-2,once,NA,CASSLDHQGRTGELFF,TGCGCCAGCAGCTTGGATCACCAGGGAAGGACCGGGGAGCTGTTTTTT
TRBV7-3,TRBJ2-1,NA,TRBD2,CASSFVPPGLAGPDEQFF,TGTGCCAGCAGCTTTGTCCCCCCTGGACTAGCGGGCCCAGATGAGCAGTTCTTC
TRBV15,TRBJ2-7,NA,NA,CATSEGLELEQYF,TGTGCCACCAGCGAGGGATTAGAGTTGGAGCAGTACTTC
TRBV14,TRBJ1-1,NA,NA,CASSQTGGANGEAFF,TGTGCCAGCAGCCAAACCGGGGGGGCTAACGGTGAAGCTTTCTTT
TRBV15,TRBJ1-1,NA,TRBD1,CATSRDRGLAEAFF,TGTGCCACCAGCCGGGACAGGGGTTTGGCTGAAGCTTTCTTT
TRBV6-4,TRBJ2-1,NA,TRBD1,CASSERGGAYNEQFF,TGTGCCAGCAGTGAGAGAGGGGGCGCCTACAATGAGCAGTTCTTC
TRBV5-6,TRBJ1-2,NA,NA,CASSFGRSYGYTF,TGTGCCAGCAGCTTTGGGCGTAGCTATGGCTACACCTTC
TRBV28,TRBJ1-1,NA,NA,CASSSPEAFF,TGTGCCAGCTCTTCCCCTGAAGCTTTCTTT
TRBV7-3,TRBJ2-1,NA,NA,CASSHGLAYNEQFF,TGTGCCAGCAGCCACGGACTCGCCTACAATGAGCAGTTCTTC
TRBV9,TRBJ2-2,NA,TRBD1,CASSVAQGMAGELFF,TGTGCCAGCAGCGTAGCACAGGGGATGGCCGGGGAGCTGTTTTTT
TRBV5-1,TRBJ1-3,NA,NA,CASSLVATSGNTIYF,TGCGCCAGCAGCTTGGTAGCGACCAGTGGAAACACCATATATTTT
TRBV30,TRBJ1-2,once,NA,CAWTPLPTGAGYTF,TGTGCCTGGACCCCGCTACCGACAGGTGCTGGCTACACCTTC
TRBV24-1,TRBJ2-3,NA,TRBD1,CATGILGTDTDTQYF,TGTGCCACCGGCATCCTCGGGACAGACACAGATACGCAGTATTTT
TRBV5-1,TRBJ2-7,NA,NA,CASSLDGGRYYEQYF,TGCGCCAGCAGCTTGGATGGGGGGAGATACTACGAGCAGTACTTC
TRBV6-1,TRBJ2-7,NA,TRBD2,CASSEGGLATYEQYF,TGTGCCAGCAGTGAAGGAGGACTAGCGACGTACGAGCAGTACTTC
TRBV2,TRBJ1-1,NA,NA,CASSFIPSQEAFF,TGTGCCAGCAGTTTTATTCCGTCGCAGGAAGCTTTCTTT
TRBV4-1,TRBJ1-1,NA,TRBD1,CASTRTGTETNTEAFF,TGCGCCAGCACCCGCACCGGGACAGAGACCAACACTGAAGCTTTCTTT
TRBV2,TRBJ2-7,NA,TRBD1,CASRKDRIYEQYF,TGTGCCAGCCGAAAGGACAGGATCTACGAGCAGTACTTC
TRBV2,TRBJ1-1,NA,TRBD1,CASSEFPTGAREAFF,TGTGCCAGCAGTGAATTCCCAACAGGGGCTAGGGAAGCTTTCTTT
TRBV10-3,TRBJ1-5,few,TRBD1,CAIGQGGDPQPQHF,TGTGCCATCGGACAGGGTGGGGACCCACAGCCCCAGCATTTT
TRBV6-5,TRBJ1-5,NA,NA,CASNRQAGGNQPQHF,TGTGCCAGCAATAGACAGGCGGGAGGCAATCAGCCCCAGCATTTT
TRBV3-1/TRBV3-2,TRBJ2-6,NA,NA,CASSPSGVGANVLTF,TGTGCCAGCAGCCCTTCAGGGGTAGGGGCCAACGTCCTGACTTTC
TRBV5-1,TRBJ1-1,NA,NA,CASSLSLEGTEAFF,TGCGCCAGCAGCTTGTCCCTTGAGGGAACTGAAGCTTTCTTT
TRBV5-6,TRBJ2-7,NA,NA,CASSLTGPAYEQYF,TGTGCCAGCAGCTTGACAGGGCCTGCCTACGAGCAGTACTTC
TRBV6-5,TRBJ1-4,NA,NA,CASSYSTGGREKLFF,TGTGCCAGCAGTTACTCGACGGGGGGCAGAGAAAAACTGTTTTTT
TRBV5-4,TRBJ2-1,NA,TRBD2,CASSTGLAISYNEQFF,TGTGCCAGCAGCACTGGACTAGCGATCTCCTACAATGAGCAGTTCTTC
TRBV4-1,TRBJ1-5,few,NA,CASSQDRVGNQPQHF,TGCGCCAGCAGCCAAGACAGGGTGGGCAATCAGCCCCAGCATTTT
TRBV25-1,TRBJ2-5,once,TRBD1,CASQSTGGIASQYF,TGTGCCAGCCAATCGACAGGGGGGATAGCGAGCCAGTACTTC
TRBV5-6,TRBJ2-5,NA,NA,CASSLKIHRAKETQYF,TGTGCCAGCAGCTTGAAAATCCACAGGGCGAAAGAGACCCAGTACTTC
TRBV5-4,TRBJ2-5,NA,TRBD2,CASSRRALAGRQETQYF,TGTGCCAGCAGTCGGAGGGCGCTAGCGGGGCGCCAAGAGACCCAGTACTTC
TRBV18,TRBJ1-5,once,NA,CASSPAGGQGQPQHF,TGTGCCAGCTCACCAGCAGGAGGGCAAGGCCAGCCCCAGCATTTT
TRBV27,TRBJ1-6,NA,NA,CASSLLGGVGSPLHF,TGTGCCAGCAGTTTATTGGGAGGAGTCGGTTCACCCCTCCACTTT
TRBV7-2,TRBJ1-5,NA,TRBD1,CASSLQGAVTQPQHF,TGTGCCAGCAGCTTACAGGGGGCAGTAACTCAGCCCCAGCATTTT
TRBV6-4,TRBJ2-2,many,NA,CASSESGNTGELFF,TGTGCCAGCAGTGAGTCCGGGAACACCGGGGAGCTGTTTTTT
TRBV20-1,TRBJ1-2,NA,NA,CSASDGGSNYGYTF,TGCAGTGCTAGTGACGGGGGATCTAACTATGGCTACACCTTC
TRBV19,TRBJ1-4,NA,NA,CASRTTGTTNEKLFF,TGTGCCAGTAGGACGACAGGCACAACTAATGAAAAACTGTTTTTT
TRBV5-1,TRBJ2-3,NA,NA,CASSWGGDTQYF,TGCGCCAGCAGCTGGGGGGGCGATACGCAGTATTTT
TRBV6-2/TRBV6-3,TRBJ2-1,NA,TRBD2,CASSYGAGVFRDEQFF,TGTGCCAGCAGTTACGGAGCGGGAGTATTTAGGGATGAGCAGTTCTTC
TRBV19,TRBJ1-6,NA,NA,CASSPSGNLYNSPLHF,TGTGCCAGTAGCCCCTCGGGTAACCTCTATAATTCACCCCTCCACTTT